This T cell receptor (beta chain) was recorded in a study of naive CD8 T cells in extremely preterm neonates. The length of the CDR3 is 15 residues. V dropped 1 base and J dropped 2 bases, with 12 bases sitting between them. CDR1 is MNHEY and CDR2 is SVGAGI in the germline V gene. Clones were read by immunoSEQ multiplex PCR, and TCRdb kept only the in-frame ones, dropping some. This table has a few thousand clones, around 97% appearing once. This TCR was sampled from a human donor in good health. The chain couples TRBV6-5 to TRBJ2-7, with D uncertain. The specimen sequenced was naive CD8+ T cells from blood. The CDR3 nucleotides are TGTGCCAGCAGTTACTGGGCAGAGCCACCCTACGAGCAGTACTTC. Protein product: CASSYWAEPPYEQYF.